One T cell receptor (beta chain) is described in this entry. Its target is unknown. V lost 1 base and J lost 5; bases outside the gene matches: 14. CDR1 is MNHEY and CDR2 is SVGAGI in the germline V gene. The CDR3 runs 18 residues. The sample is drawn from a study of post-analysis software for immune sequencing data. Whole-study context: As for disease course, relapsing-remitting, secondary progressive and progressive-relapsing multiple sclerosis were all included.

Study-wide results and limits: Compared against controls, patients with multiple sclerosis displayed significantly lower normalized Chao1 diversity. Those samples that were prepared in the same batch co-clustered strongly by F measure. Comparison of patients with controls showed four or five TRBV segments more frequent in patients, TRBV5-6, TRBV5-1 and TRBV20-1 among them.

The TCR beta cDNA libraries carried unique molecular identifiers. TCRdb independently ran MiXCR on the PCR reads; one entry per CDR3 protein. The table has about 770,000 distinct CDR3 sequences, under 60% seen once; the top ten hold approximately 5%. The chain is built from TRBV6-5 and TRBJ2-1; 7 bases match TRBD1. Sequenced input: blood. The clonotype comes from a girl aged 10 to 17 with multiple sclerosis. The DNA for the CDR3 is TGTGCCAGCAGTTACTACCCCCCAGGGGGATCGATTGACAATGAGCAGTTCTTC. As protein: CASSYYPPGGSIDNEQFF.